A selection of T cell receptor beta chains follows, all from one sample in a study of shared clonotypes between healthy human individuals. Data came from immunoSEQ multiplex PCR; TCRdb stores just in-frame clones and leaves some out. Of some 2,400,000 clones listed, 90% to 96% are singletons. The sequenced sample consisted of naive CD4+ T cells sorted from blood. These TCRs come from a man aged 18 to 35 in good health. Both conserved end residues are part of each CDR3. Fields, in order: clone size, J gene, D gene, V gene, CDR3 protein, CDR3 DNA. A D gene is named only where the DNA matches it firmly. The size of a clone is reported for some rows only, either as once, few or many, or as a class for expanded clones.

abundance: NA
j_gene: TRBJ1-5
d_gene: NA
v_gene: TRBV7-2
CDR3aa: CASSPSTRTVYQPQHF
CDR3nt: TGTGCCAGCAGCCCGTCAACTAGAACCGTGTATCAGCCCCAGCATTTT

abundance: NA
j_gene: TRBJ2-1
d_gene: NA
v_gene: TRBV28
CDR3aa: CASTRTAYNEQFF
CDR3nt: TGTGCCAGCACCAGGACGGCTTACAATGAGCAGTTCTTC

abundance: NA
j_gene: TRBJ2-1
d_gene: TRBD2
v_gene: TRBV7-7
CDR3aa: CASSKTSVHEQFF
CDR3nt: TGTGCTAGCAGCAAAACTAGCGTTCATGAGCAGTTCTTC

abundance: NA
j_gene: TRBJ2-6
d_gene: NA
v_gene: TRBV6-6
CDR3aa: CASSTRGSGANVLTF
CDR3nt: TGTGCCAGCAGTACCCGTGGGTCTGGGGCCAACGTCCTGACTTTC

abundance: NA
j_gene: TRBJ2-7
d_gene: TRBD1
v_gene: TRBV11-2
CDR3aa: CASSPSNWDRSGYEQYF
CDR3nt: TGTGCCAGCAGCCCCTCGAACTGGGACAGAAGTGGCTACGAGCAGTACTTC

abundance: once
j_gene: TRBJ2-1
d_gene: NA
v_gene: TRBV7-8
CDR3aa: CASSLRLDFDEQFF
CDR3nt: TGTGCCAGCAGCTTAAGACTAGACTTCGATGAGCAGTTCTTC

abundance: NA
j_gene: TRBJ2-5
d_gene: TRBD1
v_gene: TRBV5-1
CDR3aa: CASSSTGGQETQYF
CDR3nt: TGCGCCAGCAGCTCGACAGGGGGACAAGAGACCCAGTACTTC

abundance: NA
j_gene: TRBJ2-7
d_gene: TRBD1
v_gene: TRBV18
CDR3aa: CASSALGQINYEQYF
CDR3nt: TGTGCCAGCTCGGCCCTGGGACAGATAAACTACGAGCAGTACTTC

abundance: NA
j_gene: TRBJ1-1
d_gene: NA
v_gene: TRBV5-1
CDR3aa: CASSLGYGMNTEAFF
CDR3nt: TGCGCCAGCAGCTTGGGGTACGGGATGAACACTGAAGCTTTCTTT

abundance: NA
j_gene: TRBJ2-1
d_gene: TRBD2
v_gene: TRBV6-1
CDR3aa: CASSVAGGAKWEQFF
CDR3nt: TGTGCCAGCAGTGTGGCGGGGGGGGCTAAATGGGAGCAGTTCTTC

abundance: NA
j_gene: TRBJ2-1
d_gene: NA
v_gene: TRBV2
CDR3aa: CASRLGDNEQFF
CDR3nt: TGTGCCAGCAGACTTGGAGACAATGAGCAGTTCTTC

abundance: once
j_gene: TRBJ2-7
d_gene: NA
v_gene: TRBV9
CDR3aa: CASSPRGTSYEQYF
CDR3nt: TGTGCCAGCAGCCCTCGGGGCACCTCCTACGAGCAGTACTTC

abundance: NA
j_gene: TRBJ1-4
d_gene: NA
v_gene: TRBV6-1
CDR3aa: CASTTNEKLFF
CDR3nt: TGTGCCAGCACCACGAATGAAAAACTGTTTTTT

abundance: NA
j_gene: TRBJ2-3
d_gene: NA
v_gene: TRBV14
CDR3aa: CASSSLDRDTQYF
CDR3nt: TGTGCCAGCAGCTCACTAGACAGAGATACGCAGTATTTT

abundance: NA
j_gene: TRBJ1-5
d_gene: NA
v_gene: TRBV6-1
CDR3aa: CASSEALHGSSNQPQHF
CDR3nt: TGTGCCAGCAGTGAAGCGCTTCACGGGAGCAGCAATCAGCCCCAGCATTTT

abundance: NA
j_gene: TRBJ2-7
d_gene: NA
v_gene: TRBV5-4
CDR3aa: CASSLPGVTYEQYF
CDR3nt: TGTGCCAGCAGCTTGCCAGGGGTTACCTACGAGCAGTACTTC

abundance: NA
j_gene: TRBJ1-5
d_gene: TRBD1
v_gene: TRBV10-2
CDR3aa: CASATGQGNQPQHF
CDR3nt: TGCGCCAGCGCGACAGGGCAAGGGAATCAGCCCCAGCATTTT

abundance: NA
j_gene: TRBJ2-7
d_gene: NA
v_gene: TRBV18
CDR3aa: CASSPRTGTYEQYF
CDR3nt: TGTGCCAGCTCACCACGGACGGGTACCTACGAGCAGTACTTC

abundance: NA
j_gene: TRBJ1-1
d_gene: NA
v_gene: TRBV27
CDR3aa: CASMAAMNTEAFF
CDR3nt: TGTGCCAGCATGGCAGCTATGAACACTGAAGCTTTCTTT

abundance: NA
j_gene: TRBJ1-2
d_gene: NA
v_gene: TRBV4-1
CDR3aa: CASSQAGSSGFGDF
CDR3nt: TGCGCCAGCAGCCAAGCGGGATCGTCAGGGTTTGGGGATTTC

abundance: NA
j_gene: TRBJ2-5
d_gene: NA
v_gene: TRBV5-1
CDR3aa: CASSDGPVGGKETQYF
CDR3nt: TGCGCCAGCAGCGACGGACCCGTAGGAGGTAAAGAGACCCAGTACTTC